This TCR beta chain is from a study of blood T cell repertoires in COVID-19. Study details: Sites in the United States, Italy and Spain provided acute and convalescent COVID-19 samples. T cells, B-cell-depleted T cells, or PBMCs provided the cDNA or gDNA that served as material.

A Seattle source enrolled patients during active infection and followed them longitudinally. Per the original data handling: Amplification with reference gene primers provided the estimates of nucleated cell counts. TCRdb keeps only in-frame clones here, not all; method: immunoSEQ multiplex PCR. V, J and clone size derive from that table, while D and trimming were established from the DNA sequence. The sample shows some 450,000 clones, about 87% of them seen only once. The germline V and J ends were trimmed by 4 bases and 3 bases, with 19 bases remaining between them. Per germline, CDR1 LGHNA and CDR2 YNFKEQ. The CDR3 totals 18 residues.

The TCR originated in a man aged 18-30 years with COVID-19, enrolled during active disease. The sequenced material came from peripheral blood. The chain has TRBV4-2 and TRBJ2-6; possible D gene TRBD1, 7 bases. CDR3 residues: CASSPRQGGVGGANVLTF. CDR3 coding DNA: TGTGCCAGCAGCCCCCGTCAGGGGGGCGTAGGTGGGGCCAACGTCCTGACTTTC.